Shown below are 23 T cell receptor beta chains from a single sample sequenced in a study of early T cells in non-severe SARS-CoV-2 infection. One entry per CDR3 protein results from TCRdb running MiXCR on the 5' RACE reads. The table lists 60,000 to 75,000 distinct CDR3 sequences, 9% to 10% of them singletons. Material: whole blood, obtained at baseline. These receptors all come from an adult who was a healthcare worker with PCR-confirmed SARS-CoV-2 infection or an uninfected control (not recorded which).

This clonotype was picked up many times. V and J are TRBV7-2 and TRBJ2-3; 8 positions match TRBD1. Germline CDR1 is SGHTA and CDR2 is FQGNSA. The CDR3 has 14 residues. Unmatched junction bases numbered 2, after V lost 3 bases and J lost 3 bases. CDR3 in amino acids: CASSLDRVTDTQYF. Here the CDR3 DNA reads TGTGCCAGCAGCTTGGACAGGGTTACAGATACGCAGTATTTT. The entire variable domain, with the rest obtained from reference TRBV7-2 and TRBJ2-3, is as follows: GAGVSQSPSNKVTEKGKDVELRCDPISGHTALYWYRQSLGQGLEFLIYFQGNSAPDKSGLPSDRFSAERTGGSVSTLTIQRTQQEDSAVYLCASSLDRVTDTQYFGPGTRLTVL.

The chain combines TRBV7-6 with TRBJ2-1, with a weak D call TRBD2 (6 bases). The length of the CDR3 is 17 residues. Looked up from germline, CDR1 is SGHVS and CDR2 is FNYEAQ. V was clipped by 3 bases and J by 2 bases, with 17 bases between them. The CDR3 sequence is CASSFPLGGKPYNEQFF. CDR3 DNA: TGTGCCAGCAGCTTTCCGTTGGGCGGGAAACCCTACAATGAGCAGTTCTTC.

The sample holds a few counts of this clonotype. The CDR3 reads CASTAEQGLFF. The CDR3 DNA is TGTGCCAGCACCGCGGAACAGGGTCTTTTTTTT. The V and J genes are TRBV28 and TRBJ1-4; maybe TRBD1 (6 bases). Between the trimmed V and J ends, which lost 7 bases and 17 bases, there was a span of 17 bases. This CDR3 region has 11 residues. CDR1 MDHEN and CDR2 SYDVKM come from the germline V gene.

In this sample, this clonotype turned up many times. J is TRBJ2-3 and V is TRBV29-1, with no clear D. This CDR3 is 12 amino acids long. Germline V CDR1 and CDR2: SQVTM, ANQGSEA. V was cut by 4 bases and J by 8 bases, with 13 bases left in between. CDR3 residues: CSVASGLGTQYF. DNA of the CDR3: TGCAGCGTTGCTTCCGGTCTCGGTACGCAGTATTTT.

The chain uses TRBV6-2 or TRBV6-3 and TRBJ2-1; TRBD2 aligns across 13 bases. V trimming: 4 bases; J trimming: 7 bases; junction bases outside the gene matches: 4. The CDR3 consists of 15 residues. CDR1 is MNHEY and CDR2 is SVGEGT in the germline V gene. CDR3 DNA: TGTGCCAGCAGTTCGGGGGGACTAGCGGGGAATGAGCAGTTCTTC. It codes for CASSSGGLAGNEQFF.

V and J are TRBV28 and TRBJ2-7; 9 nucleotides line up with TRBD1. Trimming cost V 5 bases and J 4 bases; bases outside gene matches: 9. Looked up from germline, CDR1 is MDHEN and CDR2 is SYDVKM. The CDR3 is 15 residues long. The CDR3 here is CASSLPGQGSYEQYF. The CDR3 nucleotides read TGTGCCAGCAGTCTACCGGGACAGGGTTCTTACGAGCAGTACTTC.

This clonotype came up many times. This rearrangement joins TRBV6-6 to TRBJ2-1; D ambiguous. The CDR3 extends over 14 amino acids. Deletions cut 6 bases from V and 0 bases from J, with 9 bases between. CDR1 is MNHNY and CDR2 is SVGAGI in the germline V gene (reference sequence). DNA of the CDR3: TGTGCCAGCAGCCTCGAACCCTCCTACAATGAGCAGTTCTTC. This translates into CASSLEPSYNEQFF.

This clonotype has only a few counts. At one of its ends the junction is not consistent with the germline gene, which may arise from a read error. V and J are TRBV7-3 and TRBJ2-2; D might be TRBD1 (6 bases). The CDR3 has 17 residues. Per the germline V gene, CDR1 is SGHTA and CDR2 is FQGTGA. CDR3 region: CASSSKQGIRHTGELIF. DNA for the CDR3: TGTGCCAGCAGTTCAAAACAGGGTATACGACACACCGGGGAGCTGATTTTT.

V usage is TRBV15 and J usage is TRBJ1-2; TRBD1 is a possible D gene (6 bases). V lost 0 bases, J lost 0 bases, and 8 bases lay in between. CDR3 length: 15 residues. Germline CDR1 and CDR2: LNHNV and YYDKDF (reference sequence). CDR3 DNA sequence: TGTGCCACCAGCAGAGATGGGACAACTAACTATGGCTACACCTTC. The encoded protein is CATSRDGTTNYGYTF.

This clonotype was detected ten times or more. The V gene is TRBV29-1, the J gene TRBJ2-7; 10 positions agree with TRBD1. V was clipped by 7 bases and J by 3 bases; unmatched bases: 3. Germline V gene lookup returns CDR1 SQVTM and CDR2 ANQGSEA. This CDR3 contains 12 residues. The CDR3 nucleotides read TGCAGCGGGGGACAGGGGATCTACGAGCAGTACTTC. This encodes CSGGQGIYEQYF.

Ten or more counts support this clonotype. This chain joins TRBV29-1 and TRBJ1-3; 7 nucleotides match TRBD1. With 7 bases clipped from V and 2 bases from J, the junction kept 2 bases outside the gene matches. The CDR3 extends over 12 amino acids. Per the germline V gene, CDR1 is SQVTM and CDR2 is ANQGSEA. CDR3: CSGQGAGNTIYF. The CDR3 region has the DNA TGCAGCGGTCAGGGGGCTGGAAACACCATATATTTT.

The J gene is TRBJ1-1, the V gene TRBV28; the match to TRBD1 covers 10 bases. The CDR3 contains 13 residues. With 6 bases clipped from V and 3 bases from J, the junction kept 1 base outside the gene matches. Germline assignment: CDR1 MDHEN and CDR2 SYDVKM. The CDR3 bases are TGTGCCAGCAGGACAGGGGGCCACACTGAAGCTTTCTTT. Amino acids: CASRTGGHTEAFF.

This chain joins TRBV7-3 and TRBJ2-7; D call uncertain. V was clipped by 0 bases and J by 6 bases, with 12 bases between them. The CDR3 spans 14 residues. From germline, CDR1 is SGHTA and CDR2 FQGTGA. The CDR3 region is CASSLTANTIEQYF. Here the CDR3 DNA reads TGTGCCAGCAGCTTAACGGCTAATACCATCGAGCAGTACTTC.

This clonotype was seen more than once but under ten times. CDR3 protein: CASSWDGRGEQYF. In nucleotides, the CDR3 is TGTGCCAGCAGTTGGGACGGAAGGGGGGAGCAGTACTTC. The chain links TRBV6-5 to TRBJ2-7; possibly TRBD1 for D (6 bases). V was cut by 4 bases and J by 7 bases, with 14 bases left in between. Germline V gene sequence: CDR1 MNHEY, CDR2 SVGAGI. The CDR3 is 13 residues long.

This chain connects TRBV7-9 to TRBJ1-1; perhaps TRBD1 as D (5 bases). Germline V gene data show CDR1 as SEHNR and CDR2 as FQNEAQ (reference sequence). The CDR3 is 17 amino acids. With 1 base removed from V and 8 bases from J, the gap between germline ends came to 23 bases. The CDR3 DNA reads TGTGCCAGCAGCTTAGGGGGACTGCAGGGTCGTAGAAGAGAAGCTTTCTTT. Residues: CASSLGGLQGRRREAFF.

In this sample, this clonotype turned up many times. The V call is TRBV10-3, the J call TRBJ1-1, with D possibly TRBD1 on 5 matching bases. The length of the CDR3 is 14 residues. The ends were cut back, 7 bases at V and 1 base at J, with 13 bases in the middle. Germline assignment: CDR1 ENHRY and CDR2 SYGVKD. CDR3 DNA sequence: TGTGCCATCACATTCCGGGACGAGAACACTGAAGCTTTCTTT. The encoded protein is CAITFRDENTEAFF.

This clonotype was counted ten times or more. This chain joins TRBV20-1 and TRBJ1-4, with 9 bases lining up with TRBD1. CDR1 is DFQATT, CDR2 SNEGSKA, per germline (reference sequence). The junction had 7 bases not matched to a gene; V was cut back by 4 bases and J by 7 bases. The CDR3 covers 14 residues. The CDR3 loop reads CSAKPGQGIEKLFF. The CDR3 nucleotides read TGCAGTGCTAAGCCGGGACAGGGAATTGAAAAACTGTTTTTT.

The V call is TRBV3-1, the J call TRBJ2-3, with 14 bases identical to TRBD2. The CDR3 length is 16 residues. Germline CDR1 LGHDT, CDR2 YNNKEL (reference sequence). The V and J ends lost 6 bases and 5 bases, in that order; junction bases with no gene match: 7. DNA for the CDR3: TGTGCCAGCAGTCCTCCGGGACTAGCGGGAGTAGATACGCAGTATTTT. It translates to CASSPPGLAGVDTQYF.

Of note for this clonotype: A much larger clone differs by one base, so this may be a read error. The rearrangement joins TRBV20-1 to TRBJ2-7; 10 bases agree with TRBD2. This CDR3 has 14 amino acids. Germline V gene sequence: CDR1 DFQATT, CDR2 SNEGSKA (reference sequence). The CDR3 sequence is CGAGGLAIIGEQYF. DNA for the CDR3: TGCGGTGCTGGGGGACTAGCGATAATTGGGGAGCAGTACTTC.

This clonotype turned up a few times. V is TRBV6-2 or TRBV6-3 and J is TRBJ1-6; D call uncertain. Germline CDR1 and CDR2: MNHEY and SVGEGT. There are 11 residues in the CDR3. The germline V and J ends were trimmed by 6 bases and 8 bases, with 5 bases remaining between them. CDR3 amino acids: CASSQDSPLHF. Here the CDR3 DNA reads TGTGCCAGCAGCCAGGATTCACCCCTCCACTTT.

This clonotype was observed many times. V and J are TRBV29-1 and TRBJ2-1, with a weak D call TRBD2 (6 bases). CDR3 size: 14 residues. Trimming removed 5 bases at V and 6 bases at J, with 17 bases between. Germline V lookup: CDR1 SQVTM, CDR2 ANQGSEA. The CDR3: CSVSPSGVFNEQFF. The CDR3 bases are TGCAGCGTTAGCCCGTCGGGAGTATTCAATGAGCAGTTCTTC.

In its sample, this clonotype was seen a few times. The rearrangement uses TRBV6-1 and TRBJ2-7; TRBD1 might be the D (6 bases). This CDR3 is built from 15 residues. The germline V and J ends were trimmed by 6 bases and 4 bases, with 19 bases remaining between them. From germline, CDR1 is MNHNS and CDR2 SASEGT. The CDR3 nucleotides read TGTGCCAGCAGCCCCGCGTCCGGGACACAATACGAGCAGTACTTC. Residues: CASSPASGTQYEQYF.

The chain is built from TRBV7-7 and TRBJ2-2, with D possibly TRBD2 on 6 matching bases. With 3 bases removed from V and 0 bases from J, the gap between germline ends came to 17 bases. The CDR3 has 18 amino acids. Germline V gene lookup returns CDR1 SSHAT and CDR2 FNYEAQ (reference sequence). CDR3: CASSFILSGTPNTGELFF. The CDR3 coding sequence is TGTGCCAGCAGCTTTATTCTCTCCGGGACTCCGAACACCGGGGAGCTGTTTTTT.